This TCR beta chain was recorded in a study of identical twins. Study-wide findings and caveats: Excess low generation probability was seen in twin-shared out-of-frame alpha sequences. Researchers reported weaker excess twin sharing in beta out-of-frame sequences. Conclusions leaned on cross-sectional statistical analysis and did not track the same donors over time.

MiXCR was run by TCRdb on the 5' RACE reads, yielding one entry per CDR3 protein. This sample carries approximately 670,000 distinct CDR3 sequences, approximately 6% of them seen once, and the ten largest clones take around 1.9%. Per the germline V gene, CDR1 is SGHTA and CDR2 is FQGNSA. The CDR3 has 15 amino acids. Trimming pared 1 base from V and 8 bases from J, leaving 12 bases between. In its sample, this clonotype was seen many times. The antigen remains unidentified. Only healthy Caucasians were enrolled as donors. The chain is built from TRBV7-2 and TRBJ1-6; D is ambiguous. Material for sequencing was naive T cells sorted from blood. The clonotype was recovered from a man in his late teens or twenties in good health. The CDR3 sequence: CASSLVRAADSPLHF. In DNA form, the CDR3 reads TGTGCCAGCAGCTTAGTCCGGGCCGCCGATTCACCCCTCCACTTT.